A single TCR beta chain is shown here with its context. Antigen: not known. Amplification used 60 Vbeta primers and 13 Jbeta primers. Per the original data handling: Later, roughly 86 million unique TCR beta chains were counted in an analysis, and some 11 million of them were shared. Generated by immunoSEQ multiplex PCR, the TCRdb table keeps only in-frame clones and is missing some. D and trimming were read from the DNA, whereas the V and J calls and clone size are those reported in that table. This table holds 110,000 to 150,000 clones, 68% found once. The CDR3 runs to 15 residues. With V trimmed by 0 bases and J by 2 bases, 4 bases remained unmatched. CDR1 and CDR2 from the germline V gene are ENHRY and SYGVKD. The data derive from a study of cytomegalovirus exposure and HLA in healthy donors. Points from the study as a whole: Previously analyzed data showed that most TCR beta V segments were productive at a frequency of about 90% or about 30%. The study reported that TCR beta sequences accurately predicted HLA-A and HLA-B alleles in most subjects. Most CMV-associated TCR beta chains appeared HLA-restricted in a later analysis.

This rearrangement joins TRBV10-3 to TRBJ2-7, with 7 bases fitting TRBD1. Source material: PBMCs. The TCR sequence derives from a man in his sixties in good health and CMV-seronegative. This CDR3 is CAISESHRGPYEQYF. DNA of the CDR3: TGTGCCATCAGTGAGTCCCACAGGGGCCCCTACGAGCAGTACTTC.